The clone carrying this TCR beta chain was observed a few times. Its target is unknown. The sample belongs to a study of T cell responses to AZD1222 COVID-19 vaccine. Study-wide points: Researchers report vaccine-associated CD4 TCRs spanning spike, with dominance at 160-218 and 743-854. There were repertoire samples only from the period after the peak T cell response. Elevations in Spike-specific TCR breadth and depth followed administration of two AZD1222 doses. Donor demographics were predominantly white British with a female majority; clonal diversity may be underestimated.

There are 17 residues in the CDR3. Trimming took 0 bases from V and 1 from J; bases not matched to a gene: 6. Per the germline V gene, CDR1 is SGHTA and CDR2 is FQGNSA. Here immunoSEQ multiplex PCR was the method, and the copy in TCRdb shows in-frame clones only, minus some. The repertoire holds 130,000 to 150,000 clones, with 86% as singletons. Sequencing used peripheral blood, obtained 28 days after the second AZD1222 dose. The gene calls are TRBV7-2 and TRBJ2-3; 8 bases agree with TRBD2. The TCR sequence derives from an adult who received the AZD1222 COVID-19 vaccine. The CDR3 DNA is TGTGCCAGCAGCTTAGCCTTTGTGACTAGCGGCACAGATACGCAGTATTTT. It translates to CASSLAFVTSGTDTQYF.